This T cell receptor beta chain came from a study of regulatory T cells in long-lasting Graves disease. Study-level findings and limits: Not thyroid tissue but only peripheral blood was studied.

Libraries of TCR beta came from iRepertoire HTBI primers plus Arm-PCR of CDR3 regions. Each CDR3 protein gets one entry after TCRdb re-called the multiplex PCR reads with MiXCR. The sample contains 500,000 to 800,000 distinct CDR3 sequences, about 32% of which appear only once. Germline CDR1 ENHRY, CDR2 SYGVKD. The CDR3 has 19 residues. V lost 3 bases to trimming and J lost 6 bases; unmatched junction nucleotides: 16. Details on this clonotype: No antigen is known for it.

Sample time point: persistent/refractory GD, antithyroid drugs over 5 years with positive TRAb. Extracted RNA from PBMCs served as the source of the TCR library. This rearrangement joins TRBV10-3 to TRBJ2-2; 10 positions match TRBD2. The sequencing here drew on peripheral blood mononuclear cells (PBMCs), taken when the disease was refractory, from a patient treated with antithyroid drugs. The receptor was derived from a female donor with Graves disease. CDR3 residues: CAISDRRASGSLFAGELFF. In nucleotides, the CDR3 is TGTGCCATCAGTGACCGACGGGCTAGCGGGAGTTTGTTCGCCGGGGAGCTGTTTTTT.